This entry is about one TCR beta chain. This entry belongs to a study of blood T cell repertoires in COVID-19. Study information: In Cohort 3, a recovered donor had either two negative PCRs, clearance, or symptom resolution. Acute-phase and convalescent COVID-19 samples originated in the United States, Italy and Spain. PBMCs, B-cell-depleted T cells, or T cells were the source of the cDNA or gDNA that made up the material.

The V gene's germline CDR1 is SGHNT and CDR2 YYREEE (reference sequence). V was pared by 4 bases and J by 5 bases, with 16 bases of the junction left unmatched. The CDR3 is made up of 19 amino acids. The assay was immunoSEQ multiplex PCR, and TCRdb's table has in-frame clones only and misses some. The table lists under 150,000 clones, 84% of them singletons. This chain uses TRBV5-4 with TRBJ2-5; 14 positions match TRBD2. This clonotype was obtained from a man aged 50 to 60 in a cohort exposed to, infected with or recovered from COVID-19 (not recorded which). Sequencing used PBMCs or T cells enriched from blood (not recorded which). CDR3 region: CASSRGTSGSGGYGETQYF. CDR3 sequence (DNA): TGTGCCAGCAGCCGCGGGACTAGCGGGAGTGGGGGTTACGGGGAGACCCAGTACTTC.